This is a list of T cell receptor beta chains from one sample in a study of control samples from healthy donors and cancer patients. Profiled with immunoSEQ multiplex PCR; TCRdb holds only in-frame clones, not every one. The profile covers 150,000 or so clones, with 90% to 95% appearing a single time and approximately 0.7% taken by the ten largest. The source material was blood. These receptor sequences come from a woman aged 30 to 39 in good health. CDR3s include the opening cysteine and the closing phenylalanine or tryptophan. Fields, in order: D gene, clone size, V gene, J gene, CDR3 DNA, CDR3 protein. D genes are given only for firm matches. Some rows have no size entry. The others give once, few or many, or a class for an expanded clone.

.	.	TRBV6-5	TRBJ1-5	TGTGCCAGCAGTATCGGGGGGCGTTGGTACCAGCCCCAGCATTTT	CASSIGGRWYQPQHF
.	few	TRBV18	TRBJ1-1	TGTGCCAGCTCACCAGCGACAGGTGACACTGAAGCTTTCTTT	CASSPATGDTEAFF
.	.	TRBV27	TRBJ1-4	TGTGCCAGCAGTTTATGGTCAGGGGAGAATGAAAAACTGTTTTTT	CASSLWSGENEKLFF
.	.	TRBV21-1	TRBJ1-3	TGTGCCAGCAGCAAAGGTCTTGTGGTAAAAGGAAACACCATATATTTT	CASSKGLVVKGNTIYF
.	.	TRBV10-2	TRBJ1-2	TGCGCCAGCCAGACAGACGCCTATGGCTACACCTTC	CASQTDAYGYTF
.	.	TRBV18	TRBJ1-1	TGTGCCAGCTCACCAGGGCTGAACACTGAAGCTTTCTTT	CASSPGLNTEAFF
.	.	TRBV29-1	TRBJ1-1	TGCAGCGTTGCTAGGATAGAGAGAACTGAAGCTTTCTTT	CSVARIERTEAFF
.	.	TRBV7-3	TRBJ2-1	TGTGCCAGCAGCTTAACAGGGGACTCCTACAATGAGCAGTTCTTC	CASSLTGDSYNEQFF
TRBD2	.	TRBV9	TRBJ2-5	TGTGCCAGCAACCCTAGCGGTGACGAGACCCAGTACTTC	CASNPSGDETQYF
.	.	TRBV14	TRBJ1-2	TGTGCCAGCAGCCAAGTCATCCGGGGTGCTAACTATGGCTACACCTTC	CASSQVIRGANYGYTF
.	.	TRBV5-1	TRBJ2-7	TGCGCCAGCAGCTTCTCCACAGGGTCCCTCTACGAGCAGTACTTC	CASSFSTGSLYEQYF
.	.	TRBV3-1/TRBV3-2	TRBJ2-1	TGTGCCAGCAGCCAGCTCCAGGGGACTGAGCAGTTCTTC	CASSQLQGTEQFF
TRBD2	.	TRBV18	TRBJ2-7	TGTGCCAGCTCACCGAACCCGGGACTAGCGGGCGAGCAGTACTTC	CASSPNPGLAGEQYF
.	.	TRBV12-3/TRBV12-4	TRBJ2-7	TGTGCCAGCAGTTTCCGGGTCTACGAGCAGTACTTC	CASSFRVYEQYF
.	.	TRBV11-2	TRBJ2-7	TGTGCCAGCAGCTTAGGTACAGGCTACGAGCAGTACTTC	CASSLGTGYEQYF
.	.	TRBV4-2	TRBJ2-7	TGTGCCAGCAGCCAAGATCGGGCGCTCTACGAGCAGTACTTC	CASSQDRALYEQYF
.	once	TRBV19	TRBJ1-5	TGTGCCAGTACAGCGCAATTAGGGGTAAATCAGCCCCAGCATTTT	CASTAQLGVNQPQHF